The 2 T cell receptor beta chains presented below share a single source sample, sequenced in a study of shared clonotypes between healthy human individuals. Naive-designated CD8 cells lacked CD45RO, were positively enriched for CCR7, and omitted terminally differentiated effector memory CD45RA+ cells. Profiling relied on immunoSEQ multiplex PCR, and the TCRdb table lists in-frame clones only, not all of them. The table shows around 2,000,000 clones, with roughly 91% occurring only once. The sample comprised naive CD8+ T cells from PBMCs. The receptor source for this set is a man between 18 and 29 years old in good health. Some clones in this sample may be carry-over from other donors' samples.

V is TRBV6-5 and J is TRBJ1-2, with D unresolved. V was cut by 2 bases and J by 8 bases, with 15 bases left in between. From germline, CDR1 is MNHEY and CDR2 SVGAGI. The CDR3 totals 14 residues. The DNA of the CDR3 is TGTGCCAGCAGTTACGGCCCGGGTCTCGGAGGCTACACCTTC. Translated: CASSYGPGLGGYTF.

The V and J genes are TRBV5-1 and TRBJ1-1; the match to TRBD1 covers 10 bases. Looked up from germline, CDR1 is SGHRS and CDR2 is YFSETQ. The J segment lost 5 bases and the V segment lost 4 bases, leaving 14 bases of the junction unmatched. This CDR3 is 17 amino acids long. CDR3 coding DNA: TGCGCCAGCAGCCTGCCGACAGGGGGCCCCGTGGGTACTGAAGCTTTCTTT. This encodes CASSLPTGGPVGTEAFF.